These T cell receptor beta chains were read from a single sample in a study of Siglec-9 on CD8 T cells in melanoma. Assay: immunoSEQ multiplex PCR; the TCRdb copy retains only in-frame clones and omits some. The sample shows 29,000 or so clones, roughly 80% of them seen only once. The sample taken for sequencing was Siglec-9- CD8+ T cells sorted from blood. These receptors all stem from a human donor in good health. The CDR3 runs from the conserved cysteine through the conserved F or W. Each record gives: D gene, V gene, J gene, clone size, CDR3 DNA, CDR3 protein. D genes are given only for firm matches. Rows may omit the clone size; those that give it use once, few, many or a size class.

>NA|TRBV20-1|TRBJ2-3|NA
TGCAGTGCTAGGGAGGGGGATACGCAGTATTTT
CSAREGDTQYF
>TRBD1|TRBV7-9|TRBJ1-5|NA
TGTGCCAGCAGCTCGACAGGGGCTAGCAATCAGCCCCAGCATTTT
CASSSTGASNQPQHF
>TRBD2|TRBV2|TRBJ2-2|NA
TGTGCCAGCAGTGACCCACTAGCGGGGGGGATCGTCGGGGAGCTGTTTTTT
CASSDPLAGGIVGELFF
>NA|TRBV19|TRBJ1-4|once
TGTGCCAGTAGTATCCCAGGGGAGGAAAAACTGTTTTTT
CASSIPGEEKLFF
>NA|TRBV28|TRBJ2-5|NA
TGTGCCAGCAGCTCGGGGGTACAGGGAATAGAGACCCAGTACTTC
CASSSGVQGIETQYF
>TRBD2|TRBV7-9|TRBJ2-1|NA
TGTGCCAGCAGCTTAGGTTTGGCTAGCGGGAGCGATGAGCAGTTCTTC
CASSLGLASGSDEQFF
>NA|TRBV29-1|TRBJ2-7|once
TGCAGCGTTGAGGCCGGGGATTCCTACGAGCAGTACTTC
CSVEAGDSYEQYF
>TRBD1|TRBV25-1|TRBJ2-1|NA
TGTGCCAGCAGTGAATGGGGGGCAGGGGGCGAGAATGAGCAGTTCTTC
CASSEWGAGGENEQFF
>NA|TRBV9|TRBJ1-5|few
TGTGCCAGCAGCGTAGGGACGTCGGGGGAGCCCCAGCATTTT
CASSVGTSGEPQHF
>NA|TRBV9|TRBJ1-4|NA
TGTGCCAGCAGCGAAGGGCTCTTGAGGGAAAAACTGTTTTTT
CASSEGLLREKLFF
>NA|TRBV5-4|TRBJ1-5|few
TGTGCCAGCAGTCAAGAGGGGCAGCCCCAGCATTTT
CASSQEGQPQHF
>TRBD2|TRBV4-2|TRBJ2-2|few
TGTGCCAGCAGCCAAGGTGCTAGCGGAGTAATTCCTAGCACCGGGGAGCTGTTTTTT
CASSQGASGVIPSTGELFF
>NA|TRBV27|TRBJ2-1|once
TGTGCCAGCAGCCTCCGTGGCAGGCATGAGCAGTTCTTC
CASSLRGRHEQFF
>TRBD2|TRBV11-2|TRBJ2-1|NA
TGTGCCAGCACCCACCCGGGGGGTGAGCAGTTCTTC
CASTHPGGEQFF
>TRBD1|TRBV11-3|TRBJ2-4|NA
TGTGCCAGCAGCCCACATCCCGGGACAGGGCAGTACTTC
CASSPHPGTGQYF
>TRBD1|TRBV6-4|TRBJ1-4|NA
TGTGCCAGCACTGAGGTACTTCGTACAGGGGGCAGCCCAACTAATGAAAAACTGTTTTTT
CASTEVLRTGGSPTNEKLFF
>NA|TRBV19|TRBJ1-1|NA
TGTGCCAGTAGAATACGGGACGGCAACACTGAAGCTTTCTTT
CASRIRDGNTEAFF
>NA|TRBV7-9|TRBJ2-5|NA
TGTGCCAGCAGTTCATGGGACGGCCAAGAGACCCAGTACTTC
CASSSWDGQETQYF
>TRBD1|TRBV2|TRBJ1-2|NA
TGTGCCAGCAGCGTCACCGCCGAACAGGGGGCCGAAGCTAACTATGGCTACACCTTC
CASSVTAEQGAEANYGYTF
>NA|TRBV10-1|TRBJ2-7|NA
TGCGCCAGCAGTGAGTCTAAGGGGCGGCGGGAGTACTTC
CASSESKGRREYF
>TRBD1|TRBV19|TRBJ1-2|few
TGTGCCAGTAGTAAAAGGACAGGCGAGGGCTACACCTTC
CASSKRTGEGYTF
>NA|TRBV9|TRBJ1-1|NA
TGTGCCAGCAGCGTAGCTGGGGGGGCGCACACTGAAGCTTTCTTT
CASSVAGGAHTEAFF
>NA|TRBV19|TRBJ1-2|NA
TGTGCCAGTAGCTTAAATGCTGGCTACACCTTC
CASSLNAGYTF
>TRBD1|TRBV19|TRBJ2-7|NA
TGTGCCAGTAGTACCACAACAGGGGTACCTAACGAGCAGTACTTC
CASSTTTGVPNEQYF
>NA|TRBV4-1|TRBJ2-5|NA
TGCGCCAGCAGCCCCTTTCTGGACGGGACAAACCAAGAGACCCAGTACTTC
CASSPFLDGTNQETQYF
>NA|TRBV28|TRBJ2-1|NA
TGTGCCAGCAGTTTATCAGGGGTCGAGCAGTTCTTC
CASSLSGVEQFF
>NA|TRBV4-1|TRBJ1-2|few
TGCGCCAGCAGCCTGAACCAGGGGCTCCTCTATGGCTACACCTTC
CASSLNQGLLYGYTF
>NA|TRBV7-9|TRBJ1-2|NA
TGTGCCAGCAGCTTAGTACGAGATAACTATGGCTACACCTTC
CASSLVRDNYGYTF
>NA|TRBV28|TRBJ1-1|NA
TGTGCCAGCAGTTTACCAGGGGCTCCCACTGAAGCTTTCTTT
CASSLPGAPTEAFF
>TRBD2|TRBV9|TRBJ2-5|NA
TGTGCCAGCAGCGCGGGCGGGGGAACGCAAGAGACCCAGTACTTC
CASSAGGGTQETQYF
>NA|TRBV23-1|TRBJ2-7|NA
TGCGCCAGCAGTCAACCCTATACCTACGAGCAGTACTTC
CASSQPYTYEQYF
>TRBD1|TRBV7-9|TRBJ1-4|NA
TGTGCCAGCAGCCCCCAGGACAGGGGGCGCATCGCGGAAAAACTGTTTTTT
CASSPQDRGRIAEKLFF
>TRBD1|TRBV28|TRBJ2-5|NA
TGTGCCAGCAGTTTCCTCGGGACAGGGGGCCCAGAGACCCAGTACTTC
CASSFLGTGGPETQYF
>NA|TRBV11-2|TRBJ2-3|NA
TGTGCCAGCGGGATGGATACGCAGTATTTT
CASGMDTQYF
>NA|TRBV2|TRBJ2-1|NA
TGTGCCAGCAGTGAACTGGTAAACGCCTACAATGAGCAGTTCTTC
CASSELVNAYNEQFF
>TRBD1|TRBV6-1|TRBJ2-7|NA
TGTGCCAGCAGTGTCTACCGGGACAGGGGGTTCTACGAGCAGTACTTC
CASSVYRDRGFYEQYF
>NA|TRBV19|TRBJ1-5|NA
TGTGCCAGTAGTATAGGATTTAGCAATCAGCCCCAGCATTTT
CASSIGFSNQPQHF
>TRBD2|TRBV27|TRBJ2-3|NA
TGTGCCAGCAGTCCCCACTGGGTAGCGGGAGTAGGCACAGATACGCAGTATTTT
CASSPHWVAGVGTDTQYF
>NA|TRBV7-9|TRBJ1-1|few
TGTGCCAGCAGCTTAAACCCACAGGGCATGGACACTGAAGCTTTCTTT
CASSLNPQGMDTEAFF
>NA|TRBV5-5|TRBJ1-3|NA
TGTGCCAGCAGCCCATCGGGAAACACCATATATTTT
CASSPSGNTIYF
>TRBD1|TRBV7-8|TRBJ1-2|few
TGTGCCAGCAGCTTAGTAGTCGGGACAGTATATGGCTACACCTTC
CASSLVVGTVYGYTF
>NA|TRBV10-3|TRBJ1-1|NA
TGTGCCATCAGTGCTAAGGGAAGCACTGAAGCTTTCTTT
CAISAKGSTEAFF
>NA|TRBV5-5|TRBJ2-5|NA
TGTGCCAGCAGCTTGGCCTGGGGCCCGTCGGAGACCCAGTACTTC
CASSLAWGPSETQYF
>NA|TRBV25-1|TRBJ2-1|NA
TGTGCCAGCAGCTCACAGGGTTTTACAAGCTCCTACAATGAGCAGTTCTTC
CASSSQGFTSSYNEQFF
>NA|TRBV5-6|TRBJ1-1|NA
TGTGCCAGCAGCTTGATCGAAAACACTGAAGCTTTCTTT
CASSLIENTEAFF
>NA|TRBV5-5|TRBJ1-1|few
TGTGCCAGCAGCTTTGACGGGAACACTGAAGCTTTCTTT
CASSFDGNTEAFF
>NA|TRBV19|TRBJ2-1|once
TGTGCCAGTAGTGCGACTAGTTTTGCTGAGCAGTTCTTC
CASSATSFAEQFF
>NA|TRBV28|TRBJ1-5|NA
TGTGCCACTAAGTCCAATCATCAGGGTAGCAATCAGCCCCAGCATTTT
CATKSNHQGSNQPQHF
>NA|TRBV27|TRBJ2-7|once
TGTGCCAGCAGTTTCGGAGGCCACGAGCAGTACTTC
CASSFGGHEQYF